This T cell receptor (beta chain) was obtained from a study of T-cell reconstitution after alpha-beta-depleted transplantation in children (dated by TCRdb to the mid-2010s). Background for the entire study: The study quantitatively tracked T-cell immune reconstitution after TCRalphabeta/CD19-depleted allogeneic hematopoietic cell transplantation in children using TCR repertoire profiling. The investigation overall reported the following: In some patients, high TCRbeta diversity at day 60 was attributed to recipient T cells and intrathymic progenitors that had survived conditioning. Hyperexpanded clone frequencies declined over subsequent months; after one year, T-cell counts and TCRbeta diversity were mostly attributed to newly produced T cells. Apparently early alphabetaT-cell count recovery about two months after transplant reportedly relied on only several hundred rapidly expanded clones derived from non-depleted graft cells.

Library preparation used PCR. The instrument was an Illumina HiSeq 2500. TCR libraries were prepared with molecular barcoding, using unique molecular identifiers to normalize TCRbeta repertoire quantification. The public reads were reprocessed in TCRdb via fastp at Q25 and MiXCR, keeping in-frame beta chains. Entries that share a CDR3 protein sequence are merged under the most common genes and DNA. The sample records some 300,000 distinct CDR3 sequences, around 10% of which are singletons. The ten top clones hold 7% to 9.5% of the sample. Sample treatment or condition, as interpreted from the label and publication: allogeneic hematopoietic cell transplantation with graft depleted of TCRalphabeta T cells and CD19 B cells. TCRalphabeta/CD19-depleted allogeneic hematopoietic cell grafts were given to the transplant recipients, all of whom were children. V loses 3 bases, J loses 3 bases, and the germline ends lie 9 bases apart. As encoded in the germline V gene, CDR1 is MGHDK while CDR2 is SYGVNS. The CDR3, from cysteine to phenylalanine, totals 14 residues. Only CDR3 DNA is held: 42 bases, read in frame from base 1.

At least ten counts were recorded for this clonotype. Its antigen is not yet known. Base qualities are not at hand, and no much larger clone is one base apart. The rearrangement joined TRBV25-1 to TRBJ1-5, with no confidently assigned D gene. The TCR comes from a boy younger than two with acute myeloid leukemia, due to receive a stem cell transplant. The sample in question was PBMCs, obtained before TCRalphabeta/CD19-depleted stem cell transplant. The base sequence is TGTGCCAGCAGTGACAGCTTGGCCAATCAGCCCCAGCATTTT. Its protein is CASSDSLANQPQHF. Supplemented by the reference TRBV25-1 and TRBJ1-5 proteins around the CDR3, the complete variable domain is EADIYQTPRYLVIGTGKKITLECSQTMGHDKMYWYQQDPGMELHLIHYSYGVNSTEKGDLSSESTVSRIRTEHFPLTLESARPSHTSQYLCASSDSLANQPQHFGDGTRLSIL.